This T cell receptor (beta chain) came from a study of Graves' ophthalmopathy and Graves' hyperthyroidism. Fresh peripheral blood, around 9.8 ml, was the PBMC source. This clonotype was counted at least ten times. The CDR3 has 16 amino acids. The junction had 8 bases not matched to a gene; V was cut back by 4 bases and J by 5 bases. Germline values: CDR1 SGHRS, CDR2 YFSETQ. RNA transcripts were the template, and TCR beta CDR3 regions were amplified from them. Amplification began with first-round RT-PCR using HTBI primers, then second-round multiplex PCR was performed. TCRdb itself ran the multiplex PCR reads through MiXCR, one entry per CDR3 protein. The sample records 660,000 or so distinct CDR3 sequences, roughly 41% being singletons.

The material sequenced was peripheral blood. The sequence was obtained from an adult man with Graves' ophthalmopathy. The chain couples TRBV5-1 to TRBJ2-5; 13 positions match TRBD2. The CDR3 spells CASSRTGTSGIETQYF. The CDR3 DNA reads as TGCGCCAGCAGCCGGACCGGGACTAGCGGGATTGAGACCCAGTACTTC.